The sequence of this TCR beta chain was determined in a study of blood T cell repertoires in COVID-19. At the level of the study: Spain, Italy and the United States supplied samples that represented acute and convalescent COVID-19. PBMCs, B-cell-depleted T cells, or T cells provided the cDNA or gDNA that made up the material.

Original methodology: Amplification with reference gene primers provided the estimates of nucleated cell counts. The table came from immunoSEQ multiplex PCR; TCRdb's copy has only in-frame clones and leaves some out. D and trimming were read from the DNA, whereas the V and J calls and clone size are those reported in that table. Among some 190,000 clones listed, about 90% were seen once. The receptor was derived from a man aged 18 to 30 with active or convalescent COVID-19. Material for sequencing was peripheral blood.

The chain's CDR3 is CASSAGSHYNEQFF. The CDR3 DNA follows: TGTGCCAGCAGTGCCGGGTCTCACTACAATGAGCAGTTCTTC. V gene TRBV2 combines with J gene TRBJ2-1; D unresolved. The CDR3 is 14 amino acids. Trimming stripped 4 bases from V and 3 bases from J, with 10 bases between. Per the germline V gene, CDR1 is SNHLY and CDR2 is FYNNEI.